One sample yielded the 30 T cell receptor beta chains listed below, sequenced in a study of shared clonotypes between healthy human individuals. TCRdb keeps only in-frame clones here, not all; method: immunoSEQ multiplex PCR. The sample records 950,000 to 1,100,000 clones, about 77% being singletons. The sample taken for sequencing was memory CD4+ T cells sorted from blood. Regarding subset: CD45RA-negative fraction. These receptors originate from a man aged 18 to 29 in good health.

The chain is built from TRBV9 and TRBJ2-2, with 15 nucleotides matching TRBD2. Germline loops: CDR1 SGDLS, CDR2 YYNGEE. The CDR3 length is 17 residues. Trimming took 3 bases from V and 4 from J; bases not matched to a gene: 4. The CDR3 reads CASSAGLAGGGTGELFF. In nucleotides, the CDR3 is TGTGCCAGCAGCGCGGGACTAGCGGGAGGCGGCACCGGGGAGCTGTTTTTT.

This clone appeared a few times. The chain is built from TRBV19 and TRBJ1-3; no clear D gene. This CDR3 region has 14 residues. CDR1 is LNHDA and CDR2 is SQIVND in the germline V gene (reference sequence). V was cut by 7 bases and J by 5 bases, with 15 bases left in between. The CDR3 DNA reads TGTGCCAGTACCAATGGGCAGCTGAGAAACACCATATATTTT. This encodes CASTNGQLRNTIYF.

With respect to this clone: This sample also contains other DNA sequences that code for the same CDR3. This chain uses TRBV5-6 with TRBJ2-3; maybe TRBD1 (5 bases). The CDR3 is 14 residues long. The ends were cut back, 0 bases at V and 0 bases at J, with 5 bases in the middle. CDR1 and CDR2 from the germline V gene are SGHDT and YYEEEE. For the CDR3, the DNA is TGTGCCAGCAGCTTGGACAGGAGCACAGATACGCAGTATTTT. Its translation is CASSLDRSTDTQYF.

The chain employs TRBV2 and TRBJ2-3; the D gene is possibly TRBD1 (5 bases). V was pared by 6 bases and J by 4 bases, with 14 bases between. The CDR3 is 14 amino acids. CDR1 is SNHLY and CDR2 is FYNNEI in the germline V gene. As DNA, the CDR3 is TGTGCCAGCAGGGGGCCCCCTCACCCAGATACGCAGTATTTT. Translated, it gives CASRGPPHPDTQYF.

This clone has just a few counts. The chain has TRBV5-6 and TRBJ2-6; TRBD2 matches at 10 bases. Per the germline V gene, CDR1 is SGHDT and CDR2 is YYEEEE. V shed 2 bases, J shed 1 base, and the junction held 3 bases outside the gene matches. CDR3 length: 17 amino acids. The CDR3 spells CASSFLAGVSGANVLTF. The CDR3 region has the DNA TGTGCCAGCAGCTTTCTAGCGGGAGTGTCTGGGGCCAACGTCCTGACTTTC.

V gene TRBV5-8 combines with J gene TRBJ1-2; 9 nucleotides agree with TRBD1. With 4 bases clipped from V and 0 bases from J, the junction kept 7 bases outside the gene matches. The CDR3 is 16 residues long. The germline V gene encodes CDR1 SGHTS and CDR2 YDEGEE. The CDR3 bases are TGTGCCAGCAGCAGGGAGGGACAGGGATCTAACTATGGCTACACCTTC. Protein: CASSREGQGSNYGYTF.

The CDR3 coding sequence is TGTGCCAGCAGCTCCCTGGGACAAGGTGTGGACACCATATATTTT. Protein product: CASSSLGQGVDTIYF. This chain joins TRBV5-4 and TRBJ1-3; D is possibly TRBD1 (6 bases). The V gene's germline CDR1 is SGHNT and CDR2 YYREEE (reference sequence). The CDR3 spans 15 residues. V dropped 3 bases and J dropped 8 bases, with 18 bases sitting between them.

In its sample, this clone was seen a few times. The gene calls are TRBV7-9 and TRBJ2-1, with 9 bases aligning to TRBD1. Germline loops: CDR1 SEHNR, CDR2 FQNEAQ (reference sequence). CDR3 length equals 15 residues. V was pared by 8 bases and J by 6 bases, with 11 bases of the junction left unmatched. The DNA of the CDR3 is TGTGCCAGCCGAATCGGTGGGACAGGGCCCAATGAGCAGTTCTTC. It specifies CASRIGGTGPNEQFF.

The chain employs TRBV7-9 and TRBJ1-5; D gene unclear. V dropped 4 bases and J dropped 1 base, with 8 bases sitting between them. This CDR3 is 14 amino acids long. Looked up from germline, CDR1 is SEHNR and CDR2 is FQNEAQ (reference sequence). CDR3 nucleotides: TGTGCCAGCAGCTCCCCCGGCAGCAATCAGCCCCAGCATTTT. The encoded protein is CASSSPGSNQPQHF.

The genes are TRBV9 and TRBJ2-7; D gene ambiguous. The CDR3 has 15 amino acids. Trimming left V 0 bases short and J 2 bases short, with 12 bases between. Germline V gene lookup returns CDR1 SGDLS and CDR2 YYNGEE. In DNA form, the CDR3 reads TGTGCCAGCAGCGTAGTGCCTGACGCGGCCTACGAGCAGTACTTC. Translating gives CASSVVPDAAYEQYF.

The chain employs TRBV25-1 and TRBJ2-2; TRBD2 agrees at 11 bases. This CDR3 contains 16 residues. With 9 bases clipped from V and 6 bases from J, the junction kept 12 bases outside the gene matches. Per germline, CDR1 MGHDK and CDR2 SYGVNS. This chain's CDR3 is CASSPSGRSLAGELFF. The DNA of the CDR3 is TGTGCCAGTAGCCCTAGCGGGAGGTCCCTAGCCGGGGAGCTGTTTTTT.

This clone was observed at least ten times. This sample also contains other DNA sequences that code for the same CDR3. V gene TRBV11-2 combines with J gene TRBJ2-6, with a weak D call TRBD1 (6 bases). There are 15 residues in the CDR3. Trimming cost V 5 bases and J 2 bases, with 10 bases left between them. Germline CDR1 SGHAT, CDR2 FQNNGV. CDR3 sequence: CASSQNRAGANVLTF. Here the CDR3 DNA reads TGTGCCAGCAGCCAAAACAGGGCTGGGGCCAACGTCCTGACTTTC.

This sequence joins TRBV9 and TRBJ2-5; the match to TRBD2 covers 10 bases. CDR3 size: 17 residues. Per germline, CDR1 SGDLS and CDR2 YYNGEE. Losses at the gene ends were 9 bases for V and 5 bases for J; bases not matched to a gene: 19. This chain's CDR3 is CATKFQSGGAFLETQYF. CDR3 DNA sequence: TGTGCCACCAAATTTCAGAGCGGGGGGGCCTTTTTGGAGACCCAGTACTTC. Using reference TRBV9 and TRBJ2-5 for the parts outside the CDR3, the full variable domain is DSGVTQTPKHLITATGQRVTLRCSPRSGDLSVYWYQQSLDQGLQFLIQYYNGEERAKGNILERFSAQQFPDLHSELNLSSLELGDSALYFCATKFQSGGAFLETQYFGPGTRLLVL.

This rearrangement joins TRBV19 to TRBJ1-2; maybe TRBD1 (5 bases). Germline CDR1 LNHDA, CDR2 SQIVND (reference sequence). The CDR3 is 15 residues long. V was clipped by 6 bases and J by 0 bases, with 14 bases between them. CDR3 protein: CASSPTAASNYGYTF. The CDR3 DNA is TGTGCCAGTAGCCCGACAGCAGCTTCTAACTATGGCTACACCTTC.

This chain uses TRBV21-1 with TRBJ1-4. TRBV21-1 is a pseudogene. The CDR3 is 12 amino acids. CDR3: CASSNSKGRLFF. Written as DNA, the CDR3 is TGTGCCAGCAGCAACTCAAAGGGTAGGTTGTTTTTT.

The chain recombines TRBV5-5 with TRBJ2-1; D is unclear. Trimming removed 3 bases at V and 9 bases at J, with 10 bases between. From germline, CDR1 is SGHKS and CDR2 YYEKEE (reference sequence). The CDR3 extends over 12 amino acids. The CDR3: CASSWVGVEQFF. CDR3 coding DNA: TGTGCCAGCAGCTGGGTCGGAGTTGAGCAGTTCTTC.

The chain employs TRBV2 and TRBJ2-3, with D uncertain. This CDR3 is built from 13 residues. Germline V gene sequence: CDR1 SNHLY, CDR2 FYNNEI. V lost 7 bases to trimming and J lost 4 bases, with 12 bases between them. The CDR3 reads CASNWSPPDTQYF. The CDR3 DNA is TGTGCCAGCAACTGGTCGCCCCCAGATACGCAGTATTTT.

This clone was seen only a few times. J is TRBJ1-1 and V is TRBV9; D gene unclear. The CDR3 consists of 13 residues. CDR1 and CDR2 (germline): SGDLS, YYNGEE. V was clipped by 3 bases and J by 5 bases, with 11 bases between them. The CDR3 protein is CASSAGLGTEAFF. The DNA for the CDR3 is TGTGCCAGCAGCGCCGGCCTGGGGACTGAAGCTTTCTTT.

The chain employs TRBV2 and TRBJ2-7; D unclear. The germline gives CDR1 SNHLY, CDR2 FYNNEI. The CDR3 has 13 residues. V was cut by 5 bases and J by 0 bases, with 8 bases left in between. In DNA, the CDR3 is TGTGCCAGCAGTCTTTTATCCTCCTACGAGCAGTACTTC. This translates into CASSLLSSYEQYF.

In DNA, the CDR3 is TGTGCCAGCAGCTGGACAGGGGGGTACGAGCAGTACTTC. Translating it yields CASSWTGGYEQYF. The chain uses TRBV5-4 and TRBJ2-7; 10 bases align to TRBD1. The CDR3 spans 13 residues. V shed 3 bases and J 4 bases; nucleotides not matched to a gene: 1. Germline CDR1 and CDR2: SGHNT and YYREEE (reference sequence).

This clone appeared a few times. The gene calls are TRBV2 and TRBJ2-2; D ambiguous. V was cut by 7 bases and J by 6 bases, with 9 bases left in between. The CDR3 sequence is 12 residues long. Germline V gene lookup returns CDR1 SNHLY and CDR2 FYNNEI. CDR3 region: CASTSFAGELFF. The CDR3 coding sequence is TGTGCCAGCACGTCCTTCGCCGGGGAGCTGTTTTTT.

In nucleotides, the CDR3 is TGTGCCAGCAGCTTGTTTGGACGGGCACGGACCTACGAGCAGTACTTC. Residues: CASSLFGRARTYEQYF. The rearrangement uses TRBV5-4 and TRBJ2-7; D not certain. The germline V gene has CDR1 SGHNT and CDR2 YYREEE (reference sequence). V lost 1 base and J 2 bases, leaving 16 bases between the germline ends. The length of the CDR3 is 16 residues.

The J gene is TRBJ2-5, the V gene TRBV6-5, with unresolved D. Germline lookup yields CDR1 MNHEY and CDR2 SVGAGI. Trimming stripped 0 bases from V and 5 bases from J, with 7 bases between. This CDR3 has 13 residues. The CDR3 DNA follows: TGTGCCAGCAGTTACTCGCATGGGGAGACCCAGTACTTC. Translated: CASSYSHGETQYF.

The chain is built from TRBV5-8 and TRBJ1-2; D call uncertain. The ends were cut back, 0 bases at V and 5 bases at J, with 14 bases in the middle. The length of the CDR3 is 15 residues. Germline CDR1 reads SGHTS; CDR2 reads YDEGEE. CDR3 sequence (DNA): TGTGCCAGCAGCTTGGGAGGCGAGACCCTTTATGGCTACACCTTC. It translates to CASSLGGETLYGYTF.

This clone occurred once. The chain is built from TRBV19 and TRBJ1-5; no definite D call. The germline gives CDR1 LNHDA, CDR2 SQIVND (reference sequence). This CDR3 is 16 amino acids long. Trimming left V 3 bases short and J 6 bases short, with 18 bases between. The CDR3 sequence is CASSIVRRPSGQPQHF. The CDR3 bases are TGTGCCAGTAGTATCGTCAGACGACCGTCGGGTCAGCCCCAGCATTTT.

The CDR3 region is CSAAFAGETQYF. The CDR3 DNA sequence: TGCAGCGCCGCGTTTGCGGGCGAGACCCAGTACTTC. The chain combines TRBV29-1 with TRBJ2-5; D is possibly TRBD2 (5 bases). Germline CDR1 reads SQVTM; CDR2 reads ANQGSEA. Trimming left V 7 bases short and J 5 bases short, with 14 bases between. The length of the CDR3 is 12 residues.

CDR3 region: CAWSGGGLDQPQHF. The DNA for the CDR3 is TGTGCCTGGAGTGGGGGAGGGCTGGATCAGCCCCAGCATTTT. The chain employs TRBV30 and TRBJ1-5; no reliable D call. The V end lost 1 base, the J end lost 5 bases, and 12 bases lay between the germline ends. CDR1 is GTSNPN, CDR2 SVGIG, per germline (reference sequence). This CDR3 region has 14 residues.

The V and J genes are TRBV7-6 and TRBJ1-1, with a weak D call TRBD1 (6 bases). This CDR3 is built from 17 residues. Germline V lookup: CDR1 SGHVS, CDR2 FNYEAQ. Trimming stripped 1 base from V and 4 bases from J, with 19 bases between. CDR3 residues: CASSLVVERGKATEAFF. CDR3 nucleotide sequence: TGTGCCAGCAGCTTAGTAGTGGAGAGGGGGAAGGCCACTGAAGCTTTCTTT. Filled out from reference TRBV7-6 and TRBJ1-1, the complete variable domain reads GAGVSQSPRYKVTKRGQDVALRCDPISGHVSLYWYRQALGQGPEFLTYFNYEAQQDKSGLPNDRFSAERPEGSISTLTIQRTEQRDSAMYRCASSLVVERGKATEAFFGQGTRLTVV.

The V call is TRBV11-2, the J call TRBJ2-2; TRBD2 matches 13 bases. This CDR3 contains 18 residues. The V gene's germline CDR1 is SGHAT and CDR2 FQNNGV. The V segment lost 5 bases and the J segment 2 bases; nucleotides outside the gene matches: 8. The CDR3 loop is CASSAGLAGDLNTGELFF. The CDR3 bases are TGTGCCAGCAGCGCAGGACTAGCGGGAGACTTAAACACCGGGGAGCTGTTTTTT.

The V and J genes are TRBV6-1 and TRBJ1-1; D not certain. This CDR3 spans 13 amino acids. V shed 7 bases and J shed 3 bases, with 12 bases lying between them. CDR1 MNHNS and CDR2 SASEGT come from the germline V gene. The CDR3 sequence is CASKGSAHTEAFF. CDR3 DNA sequence: TGTGCCAGCAAAGGATCGGCGCACACTGAAGCTTTCTTT.